A selection of T cell receptor beta chains follows, all from one sample in a study of blood T cell repertoires in COVID-19. Data came from immunoSEQ multiplex PCR; TCRdb stores just in-frame clones and leaves some out. The profile shows nearly 300,000 clones, roughly 90% of them singletons. Sequenced: PBMCs or T cells enriched from blood (not recorded which). These TCRs come from a woman between 50 and 59 years old who had been exposed to COVID-19. The CDR3 runs from the conserved cysteine through the conserved F or W. Each record gives: D gene, J gene, V gene, clone size, CDR3 protein, CDR3 DNA. The D gene is left open where the match is weak. Clone sizes are given selectively: once, few, many, or a class where the clone is expanded.

>TRBD2|TRBJ2-2|TRBV30|NA
CAWSVRSLAGGSTGELFF
TGTGCCTGGAGTGTACGGTCTCTAGCGGGGGGCTCTACCGGGGAGCTGTTTTTT
>TRBD2|TRBJ2-1|TRBV6-5|NA
CASSPTSGGRDEQFF
TGTGCCAGCAGTCCCACTAGCGGGGGTCGGGATGAGCAGTTCTTC
>NA|TRBJ2-7|TRBV15|NA
CATSREHRGPYEQYF
TGTGCCACCAGCAGAGAACATAGAGGCCCTTACGAGCAGTACTTC
>NA|TRBJ2-5|TRBV11-2|NA
CASSPRGGGETQYF
TGTGCCAGCAGCCCGAGGGGGGGCGGAGAGACCCAGTACTTC
>TRBD1|TRBJ2-7|TRBV5-4|NA
CASSRDRGRYEQYF
TGTGCCAGCAGCCGAGACAGGGGACGCTACGAGCAGTACTTC
>TRBD1|TRBJ1-4|TRBV11-2|NA
CASSLGQGSTNEKLFF
TGTGCCAGCAGCCTGGGACAGGGGTCAACTAATGAAAAACTGTTTTTT
>TRBD1|TRBJ1-6|TRBV5-1|NA
CASSRIGTGDQSPLHF
TGCGCCAGCAGCAGGATCGGGACAGGGGATCAATCACCCCTCCACTTT
>TRBD2|TRBJ2-3|TRBV4-1|NA
CASSLKLAGATDTQYF
TGCGCCAGCAGCCTAAAACTAGCGGGGGCAACAGATACGCAGTATTTT
>TRBD2|TRBJ2-5|TRBV4-1|NA
CASSHGNSGGFQETQYF
TGCGCCAGCAGCCACGGGAATAGCGGGGGGTTTCAAGAGACCCAGTACTTC
>TRBD1|TRBJ2-5|TRBV10-3|NA
CAISEPRSGQAGWETQYF
TGTGCCATCAGTGAACCTCGAAGCGGACAGGCAGGTTGGGAGACCCAGTACTTC
>NA|TRBJ1-1|TRBV6-4|NA
CASSDSRRDNTEAFF
TGTGCCAGCAGTGACTCGAGGCGGGATAACACTGAAGCTTTCTTT
>NA|TRBJ1-2|TRBV5-1|NA
CASSGGDGPNYGYTF
TGCGCCAGCAGCGGCGGGGACGGACCTAACTATGGCTACACCTTC
>NA|TRBJ2-1|TRBV9|NA
CASSVSGPNEQFF
TGTGCCAGCAGCGTAAGTGGGCCCAATGAGCAGTTCTTC
>NA|TRBJ2-2|TRBV18|NA
CASGPGAVDGELFF
TGTGCCAGCGGCCCAGGGGCTGTAGACGGGGAGCTGTTTTTT
>TRBD1|TRBJ1-4|TRBV5-6|NA
CASSLGQGVATNEKLFF
TGTGCCAGCAGCTTGGGACAGGGGGTGGCTACTAATGAAAAACTGTTTTTT
>NA|TRBJ1-2|TRBV7-2|few
CASSYGQDMSYGYTF
TGTGCCAGCAGCTATGGCCAGGACATGAGCTATGGCTACACCTTC
>NA|TRBJ1-1|TRBV3-1/TRBV3-2|NA
CASSQEGGEAFF
TGTGCCAGCAGCCAAGAGGGGGGAGAAGCTTTCTTT